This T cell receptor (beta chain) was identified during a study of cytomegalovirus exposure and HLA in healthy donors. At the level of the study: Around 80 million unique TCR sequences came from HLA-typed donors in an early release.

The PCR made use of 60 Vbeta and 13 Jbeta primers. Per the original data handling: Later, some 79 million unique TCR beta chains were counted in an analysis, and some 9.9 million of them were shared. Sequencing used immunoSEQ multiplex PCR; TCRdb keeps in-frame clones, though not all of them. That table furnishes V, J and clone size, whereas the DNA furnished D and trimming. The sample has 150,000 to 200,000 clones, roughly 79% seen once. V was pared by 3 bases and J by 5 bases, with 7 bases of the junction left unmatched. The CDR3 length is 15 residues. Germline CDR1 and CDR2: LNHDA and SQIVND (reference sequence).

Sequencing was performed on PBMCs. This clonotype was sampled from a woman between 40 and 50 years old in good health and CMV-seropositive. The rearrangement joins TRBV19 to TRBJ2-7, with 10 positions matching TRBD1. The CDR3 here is CASSMLGQGRNEQYF. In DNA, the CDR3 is TGTGCCAGTAGTATGTTGGGACAGGGGAGGAACGAGCAGTACTTC.